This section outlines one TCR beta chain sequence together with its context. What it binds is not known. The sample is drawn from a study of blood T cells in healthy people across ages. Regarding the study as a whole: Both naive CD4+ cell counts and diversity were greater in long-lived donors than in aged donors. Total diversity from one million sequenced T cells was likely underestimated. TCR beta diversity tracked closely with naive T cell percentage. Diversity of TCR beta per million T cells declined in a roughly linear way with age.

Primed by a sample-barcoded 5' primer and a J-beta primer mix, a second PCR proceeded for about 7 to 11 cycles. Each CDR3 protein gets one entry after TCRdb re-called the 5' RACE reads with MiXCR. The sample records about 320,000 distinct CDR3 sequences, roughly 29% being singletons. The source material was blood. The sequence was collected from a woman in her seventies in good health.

CDR3 residues: CASSQDGSGYTGELFF. Written as DNA, the CDR3 is TGCGCCAGCAGCCAAGACGGCAGCGGATACACCGGGGAGCTGTTTTTT. The chain couples TRBV4-1 to TRBJ2-2; D is perhaps TRBD2 (5 bases). Germline V gene sequence: CDR1 MGHRA, CDR2 YSYEKL. V was shortened by 0 bases and J by 3 bases, with 11 bases between the two germline ends. This CDR3 spans 16 amino acids.